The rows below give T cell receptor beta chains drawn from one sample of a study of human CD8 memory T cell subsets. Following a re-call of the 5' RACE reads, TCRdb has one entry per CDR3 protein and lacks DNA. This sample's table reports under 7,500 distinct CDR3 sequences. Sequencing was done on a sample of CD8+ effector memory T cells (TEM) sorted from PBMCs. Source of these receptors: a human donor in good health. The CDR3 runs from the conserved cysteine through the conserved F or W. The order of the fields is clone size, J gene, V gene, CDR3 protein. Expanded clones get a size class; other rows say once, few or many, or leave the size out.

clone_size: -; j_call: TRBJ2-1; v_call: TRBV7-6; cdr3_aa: CASSLDGGSYNEQFF
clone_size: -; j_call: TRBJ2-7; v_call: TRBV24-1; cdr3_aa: CATSDSGGTGFVEQYF
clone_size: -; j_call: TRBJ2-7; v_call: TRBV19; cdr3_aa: CASSWVLAGADEQYF
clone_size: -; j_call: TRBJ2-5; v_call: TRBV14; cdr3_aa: CASSRERQMYQETQYF
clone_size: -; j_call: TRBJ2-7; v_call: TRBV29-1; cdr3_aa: CSVVSGKSYEQYF
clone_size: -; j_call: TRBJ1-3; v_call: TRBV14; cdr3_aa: CASSPRVISGNTIYF
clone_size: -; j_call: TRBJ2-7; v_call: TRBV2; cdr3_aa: CASSEARLLSYEQYF
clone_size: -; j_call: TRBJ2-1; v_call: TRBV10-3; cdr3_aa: CAISESDSGDYNEQFF
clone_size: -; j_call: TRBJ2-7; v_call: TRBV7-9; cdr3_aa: CASSLPGTASYEQYF
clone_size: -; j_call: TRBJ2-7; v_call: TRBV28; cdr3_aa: CASSEDRWYEQYF
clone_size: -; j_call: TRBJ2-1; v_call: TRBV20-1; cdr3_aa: CSAKGSGAVYNEQFF
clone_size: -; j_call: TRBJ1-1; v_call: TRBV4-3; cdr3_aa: CASSQDPGGQNTEAFF
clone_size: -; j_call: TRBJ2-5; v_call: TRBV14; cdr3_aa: CASSQDYPAYQETQYF
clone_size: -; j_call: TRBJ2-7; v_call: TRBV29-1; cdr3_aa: CSVSTGQDYYEQYF
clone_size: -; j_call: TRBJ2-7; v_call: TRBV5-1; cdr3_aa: CASSLRGASEQYF
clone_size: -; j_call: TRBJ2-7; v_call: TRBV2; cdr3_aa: CASSEDGDRPYF
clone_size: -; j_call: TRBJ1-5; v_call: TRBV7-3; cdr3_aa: CASSSGDNQPQHF
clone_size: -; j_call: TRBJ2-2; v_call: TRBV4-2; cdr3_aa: CASSPPYQGSAGELFF
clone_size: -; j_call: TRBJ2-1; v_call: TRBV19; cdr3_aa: CASTTRGQGAVNEQFF
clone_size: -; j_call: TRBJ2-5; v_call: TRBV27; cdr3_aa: CASGDQTLRGGRETQYF
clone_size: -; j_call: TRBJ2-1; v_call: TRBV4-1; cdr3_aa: CASSQDPLYNEQFF
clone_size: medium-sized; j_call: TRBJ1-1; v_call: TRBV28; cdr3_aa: CASSLQRTGDTEAFF
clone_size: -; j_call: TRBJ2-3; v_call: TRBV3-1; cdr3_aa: CASSQERGDSGTDTQYF
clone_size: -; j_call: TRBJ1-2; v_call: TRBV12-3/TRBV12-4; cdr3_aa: CASSPGKGPGYGYTF
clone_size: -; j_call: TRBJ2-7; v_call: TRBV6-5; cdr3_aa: CASSYRQGYEQYF
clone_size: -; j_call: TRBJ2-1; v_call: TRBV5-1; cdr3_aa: CASSYPGLAGPEGSYNEQFF
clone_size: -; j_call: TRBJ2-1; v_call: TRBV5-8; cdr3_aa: CASSLLGGRALYEQFF
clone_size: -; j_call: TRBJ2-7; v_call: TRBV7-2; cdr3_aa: CASSTPNYEQYF
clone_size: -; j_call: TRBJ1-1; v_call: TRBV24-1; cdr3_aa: CATSLGNTEAFF
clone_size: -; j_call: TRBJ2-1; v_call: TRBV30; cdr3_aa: CAWSVELRGQFF
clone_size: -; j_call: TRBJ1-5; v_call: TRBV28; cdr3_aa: CASSPNRFYQPQHF
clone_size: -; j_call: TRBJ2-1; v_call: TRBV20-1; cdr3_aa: CSAAIAEPYNEQFF